This T cell receptor (beta chain) was identified in a study of blood T cells in healthy people across ages (dated by TCRdb to about 2015). Turning to the overall study: In model experiments, roughly one uniquely barcoded TCR beta cDNA molecule per two T cells was captured by template switching. Using deep sequencing normalized with unique cDNA molecular identifiers, the study measured how TCR beta repertoire diversity changes with age. Four age groups were formed from the donors: young (average roughly 15 years), middle-aged (approximately 40), aged (approximately 60) and long-lived (less than 85). To avoid experimental bias, donors of different ages were spread randomly across the sequencing lanes. Two additional independent replicas of 1 million unique cDNA reads from the same blood draw were analyzed for two donors (one aged 18 to 29 and one aged 80 or older).

The approximately 39 donors, aged about 6 to 100 years, were systemically healthy Caucasian individuals from Russia. Each donor gave 8 to 10 milliliters of peripheral blood, collected into EDTA-treated Vacutainer tubes. PBMCs were isolated by Ficoll-Paque density-gradient centrifugation, with at least 6 million obtained per sample. Total RNA was extracted from PBMCs with Trizol reagent, with at least 6 micrograms obtained per sample. The percentages of naive CD45RAhigh/CD27high T cells were determined by flow cytometry on a PBMC aliquot from every donor. The CDR3 runs 15 residues from the cysteine to the phenylalanine. Only the CDR3 portion is preserved as DNA: 45 bases, with reading frame beginning at the first base. The V and J ends are trimmed by 0 bases and 6 bases, leaving 11 bases between them. The CDR1 and CDR2 encoded by the germline V gene are KGHSH and LQKENI. Preparation of the library involved 5' RACE. The sequencer listed for this sample is Illumina HiSeq 2500. The second PCR ran for roughly 6 to 11 cycles and used a J-beta primer mix along with a sample-barcoded 5' primer. A template-switch 5' adaptor carrying 12 random nucleotides introduced a unique molecular identifier onto each TCR beta cDNA molecule. Each sample yielded at least 2.5 million CDR3-containing paired-end reads. All of the RNA was converted into first-strand cDNA using the Mint cDNA synthesis kit, with a TRBC-specific oligonucleotide serving as the primer. After uracil-DNA glycosylase treatment, a first 18-cycle PCR used universal primers M1SS and BC2_uni_R on all cDNA. The paper's processing steps were these. For normalization, 1 million high-quality reads, each with a distinct molecular identifier, were randomly selected from each sample. Reads with shared molecular identifiers were discarded instead of being binned into consensus sequences. MiTCR, set to a Q25 quality threshold and the strictest error-elimination algorithm, was used for CDR3 identification, clonotype clustering and error correction. A nonparametric unseen species model using Euler transformation provided a lower-bound estimate of total TCR beta diversity. TCRdb applied fastp at Q25 and MiXCR to the public reads, then kept only in-frame beta chains. Rows merge per CDR3 protein into single entries with the most common DNA and genes. The V and J calls and clone size are TCRdb's, not the authors'. The sample table lists some 790,000 distinct CDR3 sequences, 29% of them with a count of one. Together, the top ten hold around 16% of the sample.

This clonotype has more than one count but fewer than ten. Its antigen is still unknown. The input lacks base qualities; no much larger clone sits a single base away. The investigation overall reported the following: Total diversity estimates from one million sequenced T cells were considered lower bounds and underestimates. The percentage of naive T cells measured by flow cytometry correlated strongly with observed TCR beta diversity. Compared with the aged group, more naive CD4+ T cells, fewer expanded clones and increased TCR diversity were shown by the long-lived group, suggesting age selection. Observed TCR beta diversity per million T cells fell roughly linearly with age, and a significant reduction was already apparent by age roughly 40. Since profiling was done on bulk unsorted PBMCs, naive and antigen-experienced compartments could not be conclusively compared. The CMV infection status of donors was not known, potentially confounding age-related changes in expanded clonotypes.

The sample consisted of blood. This receptor was identified in a woman at least 80 years old in good health. The chain is assembled from TRBV18 and TRBJ2-2, with the D gene call left open. The sequence in DNA is TGTGCCAGCTCACCACCGAGCCGGGCCGCCGGGGAGCTGTTTTTT. This translates into CASSPPSRAAGELFF.